The rows below give T cell receptor beta chains drawn from one sample of a study of blood T cells in healthy people across ages. Each CDR3 protein is one row after TCRdb ran MiXCR on the 5' RACE reads. The table includes approximately 700,000 distinct CDR3 sequences, roughly 32% detected once. The sample comprised blood. The receptor source for this set is a woman at least 80 years old in good health. The CDR3 runs from the conserved cysteine through the conserved F or W. A D gene is named only where the DNA matches it firmly. Only part of the rows carry a size: once, few, many, or a class if the clone is expanded.

d_gene	j_gene	v_gene	abundance	CDR3aa	CDR3nt
TRBD2	TRBJ2-3	TRBV9	-	CTSSVEGGTSAQPPDTQYF	TGTACCAGCAGCGTAGAAGGGGGGACTAGCGCCCAGCCCCCAGATACGCAGTATTTT
TRBD2	TRBJ2-7	TRBV28	-	CASRNFGTSGVYEQYF	TGTGCCAGCAGGAATTTCGGGACTAGCGGGGTCTACGAGCAGTACTTC
-	TRBJ1-5	TRBV20-1	few	CSARANTNQPQHF	TGCAGTGCTAGAGCAAACACCAATCAGCCCCAGCATTTT
-	TRBJ1-5	TRBV18	many	CASSPFRAGHDQPQHF	TGTGCCAGCTCACCTTTTAGGGCGGGGCACGATCAGCCCCAGCATTTT
-	TRBJ2-5	TRBV29-1	many	CSAQGGVQGSVETQYF	TGCAGCGCCCAAGGGGGGGTGCAGGGTTCTGTGGAGACCCAGTACTTC
-	TRBJ2-7	TRBV4-2	many	CASSPRLNEQYF	TGTGCCAGCAGCCCGAGGCTCAACGAGCAGTACTTC
TRBD2	TRBJ2-3	TRBV7-9	many	CASSLDGLAEQYF	TGTGCCAGCAGCTTAGACGGACTAGCGGAACAGTATTTT
-	TRBJ2-7	TRBV20-1	-	CSARAQDGRTYEQYF	TGCAGTGCTAGAGCTCAGGACGGTAGAACATACGAGCAGTACTTC
-	TRBJ1-2	TRBV7-2	many	CASSLFASNYGYTF	TGTGCCAGCAGCTTATTTGCTTCTAACTATGGCTACACCTTC
-	TRBJ2-6	TRBV7-9	many	CASSLALASGANVLTF	TGTGCCAGCAGCTTAGCATTGGCGTCTGGGGCCAACGTCCTGACTTTC
-	TRBJ1-6	TRBV6-2/TRBV6-3	few	CASRREVSPLHF	TGTGCCAGCAGAAGGGAGGTATCACCCCTCCACTTT
-	TRBJ2-6	TRBV11-1	many	CASSPRNRGRSNSGANVLTF	TGTGCCAGCAGCCCCCGAAACCGGGGACGGAGTAACTCTGGGGCCAACGTCCTGACTTTC
-	TRBJ2-1	TRBV6-1	-	CASSEYSDEQFF	TGTGCCAGCAGTGAGTACTCCGATGAGCAGTTCTTC
TRBD2	TRBJ2-7	TRBV9	many	CASASDIAGGIYEQYF	TGTGCCAGTGCTTCAGACATAGCGGGGGGGATCTACGAGCAGTACTTC
-	TRBJ2-1	TRBV5-6	many	CASSLIVSSYNEQFF	TGTGCCAGCAGCTTGATAGTGAGCTCCTACAATGAGCAGTTCTTC
TRBD2	TRBJ2-4	TRBV6-1	-	CASSEGSPSGDIQYF	TGTGCCAGCAGTGAAGGGTCCCCTAGCGGGGACATTCAGTACTTC
TRBD1	TRBJ1-2	TRBV5-1	-	CASSWGGQGSSGYTF	TGCGCCAGCAGCTGGGGGGGACAGGGGAGCTCTGGCTACACCTTC
TRBD2	TRBJ2-1	TRBV6-5	many	CASSLRSGGASYNEQFF	TGTGCCAGCAGTCTCCGTAGCGGGGGGGCCTCCTACAATGAGCAGTTCTTC
-	TRBJ2-5	TRBV11-2	many	CASSPGRGGLETQYF	TGTGCCAGCAGTCCGGGGAGGGGGGGATTGGAGACCCAGTACTTC
-	TRBJ2-2	TRBV7-3	few	CASSPQQGRIAGELFF	TGTGCCAGCAGCCCACAACAGGGTAGAATCGCCGGGGAGCTGTTTTTT
-	TRBJ1-2	TRBV5-1	-	CASDESETNYGYTF	TGCGCCAGCGACGAGTCAGAGACTAACTATGGCTACACCTTC
-	TRBJ2-7	TRBV6-1	-	CASRGHVYEQYF	TGTGCCAGCAGGGGACACGTCTACGAGCAGTACTTC
-	TRBJ1-1	TRBV6-5	-	CASSYEGIVTEAFF	TGTGCCAGCAGTTACGAGGGGATCGTGACTGAAGCTTTCTTT
TRBD2	TRBJ2-3	TRBV7-9	many	CASSHSKTSGVTDTQYF	TGTGCCAGCAGCCATTCGAAGACTAGCGGGGTAACAGATACGCAGTATTTT
TRBD2	TRBJ2-5	TRBV7-3	many	CASSLGLAGGREETQYF	TGTGCCAGCAGCCTCGGACTAGCGGGGGGAAGGGAAGAGACCCAGTACTTC
-	TRBJ2-1	TRBV7-2	many	CASSLAAGVRNEQFF	TGTGCCAGCAGCTTAGCGGCTGGGGTTCGCAATGAGCAGTTCTTC
TRBD2	TRBJ2-3	TRBV15	-	CATSRDVAGGAYTQYF	TGTGCCACCAGCAGAGATGTTGCCGGGGGGGCCTATACGCAGTATTTT
TRBD1	TRBJ1-6	TRBV28	few	CASSPSPGQGGSPLHF	TGTGCCAGCAGCCCCTCGCCGGGACAGGGGGGTTCACCCCTCCACTTT
-	TRBJ2-1	TRBV7-2	-	CASSWGLGLGEQFF	TGTGCCAGCAGCTGGGGACTGGGCTTGGGTGAGCAGTTCTTC
-	TRBJ2-1	TRBV2	many	CASRSSRGFSYNEQFF	TGTGCCAGCAGATCGTCCAGGGGCTTTTCCTACAATGAGCAGTTCTTC
-	TRBJ1-4	TRBV20-1	-	CSATLPPEKLFF	TGCAGTGCAACCCTCCCCCCTGAAAAACTGTTTTTT
-	TRBJ1-3	TRBV7-9	-	CASSPGVGAGNTIYF	TGTGCCAGCAGCCCCGGTGTTGGCGCTGGAAACACCATATATTTT
-	TRBJ2-7	TRBV30	few	CAWSLDSAYEQYF	TGTGCCTGGAGTCTTGACTCGGCCTACGAGCAGTACTTC
TRBD1	TRBJ2-7	TRBV20-1	-	CSAGDGQGSEQYF	TGCAGTGCTGGGGATGGACAGGGCTCCGAGCAGTACTTC
-	TRBJ2-1	TRBV5-4	few	CASSLGHEQFF	TGTGCCAGCAGCTTGGGACATGAGCAGTTCTTC
-	TRBJ1-6	TRBV10-3	many	CAISEMRSSPLHF	TGTGCCATCAGTGAGATGAGGAGTTCACCCCTCCACTTT
-	TRBJ2-7	TRBV9	many	CASSDGEAGEQYF	TGTGCCAGCAGCGATGGGGAGGCCGGGGAGCAGTACTTC
TRBD2	TRBJ2-1	TRBV6-5	-	CASSLHRLAGEVEQFF	TGTGCCAGCAGTTTACATCGACTAGCGGGGGAGGTTGAGCAGTTCTTC
-	TRBJ2-5	TRBV5-4	-	CASSVQGLQETQYF	TGTGCCAGCAGCGTCCAGGGTCTCCAAGAGACCCAGTACTTC
-	TRBJ2-7	TRBV5-1	many	CASSSVTRGEGYEQYF	TGCGCCAGCAGCTCAGTAACAAGGGGAGAGGGTTACGAGCAGTACTTC
TRBD1	TRBJ2-1	TRBV28	many	CASRRTGERNEQFF	TGTGCCAGCAGGCGGACAGGGGAGCGCAATGAGCAGTTCTTC